This T cell receptor (beta chain) was captured in a study of control samples from healthy donors and cancer patients. Libraries were prepared by immunoSEQ multiplex PCR; TCRdb keeps only in-frame clonotypes and omits some of them. Of 200,000 to 250,000 clones in the sample, 90% to 95% are singletons; the top ten hold approximately 1.6%. This TCR derives from a man aged 45-65 years in good health. Sequencing was performed on blood.

The CDR3 loop reads CASSLEPRSYGYTF. Written as DNA, the CDR3 is TGTGCCAGCAGCTTAGAGCCTAGGAGCTATGGCTACACCTTC. V usage is TRBV7-2 and J usage is TRBJ1-2, with D hard to call. This CDR3 comprises 14 residues. The V gene lost 1 base and the J gene lost 4 bases, with 10 bases spanning the gap. Germline V gene lookup returns CDR1 SGHTA and CDR2 FQGNSA.